This is a list of T cell receptor beta chains from one sample in a study of vaccination effects on CD4 cells after COVID-19. This table comes from immunoSEQ multiplex PCR, and its TCRdb copy is limited to in-frame clones, with some not included. The sample includes roughly 41,000 clones, more than 60% seen only once; the top ten take roughly 25%. Their specific antigens are unknown. The sample in question was CD4+ T cells from PBMCs cultured with HCoV-OC43 spike peptides, obtained before COVID-19 vaccination. Receptor source: a human donor who received a COVID-19 vaccine. CDR3s leave out the opening cysteine and the closing phenylalanine or tryptophan. The D gene is left open where the match is weak.

>TRBV28|TRBJ1-4|-
ASSWTLGTNEKLF
>TRBV5-1|TRBJ1-2|-
ASSLGVQGQLNYGYT
>TRBV19|TRBJ1-2|TRBD1
ASTPSGTGKGYT
>TRBV7-2|TRBJ1-3|-
ASSLTRALTFSGNTIY
>TRBV4-1|TRBJ2-7|TRBD1
ASSQDSAGGLREQY
>TRBV27|TRBJ2-7|-
ASSSSPYYEQY
>TRBV12-3/TRBV12-4|TRBJ1-2|-
ASSLTGNAGYT
>TRBV29-1|TRBJ1-6|TRBD1
SVSQGGNSPLH
>TRBV3-1/TRBV3-2|TRBJ1-2|TRBD1
ASRSGTGYGYT
>TRBV3-1/TRBV3-2|TRBJ2-1|TRBD2
ASSPRVAGGRNEQF
>TRBV7-2|TRBJ1-6|-
ASSSDSPLH
>TRBV23-1|TRBJ2-7|-
ASSPTSSYEQY
>TRBV5-4|TRBJ2-5|TRBD1
ASSSTYRGQETQY
>TRBV19|TRBJ2-2|TRBD2
ASSIGGGPSTGELF
>TRBV4-1|TRBJ1-2|-
ASSQGGTNYGYT
>TRBV5-4|TRBJ1-1|TRBD1
ASSAGNRGTEAF
>TRBV6-1|TRBJ1-3|-
ASSEDPSSGNTIY
>TRBV5-1|TRBJ2-1|TRBD1
ASSLAVTGNNEQF
>TRBV12-3/TRBV12-4|TRBJ1-3|-
ASSLRSQDTIY
>TRBV7-2|TRBJ2-7|TRBD1
ASSLAPGQTYEQY
>TRBV4-2|TRBJ2-1|TRBD2
ASSHRGSGVTNEQF
>TRBV6-5|TRBJ2-7|TRBD1
ASIQGLASYEQY